This T cell receptor (beta chain) was obtained from a study of regulatory T cells in long-lasting Graves disease. Study-wide background: Antithyroid drug exposure in newly diagnosed Graves' patients had lasted under 3 months.

With iRepertoire HTBI primers and Arm-PCR of CDR3 regions, TCR beta libraries were built. The authors' processing: Identification yielded around 58 TRBV and under 15 TRBJ segments across samples. TCRdb processed the multiplex PCR reads anew with MiXCR; each CDR3 protein has one entry. These V and J calls originate from TCRdb's pipeline instead of the authors' own analysis. This sample has 300,000 to 450,000 distinct CDR3 sequences, with 15% found just once. As to time point: newly diagnosed GD, antithyroid drugs for less than 3 months. The TCR library was prepared using RNA isolated from PBMCs. Patients came through an endocrinology department, and that department was in Xi'an, China. The authors drew roughly 8.1 milliliters of peripheral blood into EDTA tubes. V shed 6 bases, J shed 5 bases, and the junction held 11 bases outside the gene matches. The CDR3 consists of 15 residues. CDR1 is MDHEN and CDR2 is SYDVKM in the germline V gene.

At least ten counts were recorded for this clonotype. The gene calls are TRBV28 and TRBJ2-3, with 7 bases aligning to TRBD1. The clonotype comes from a female donor with Graves disease. Sequenced here: peripheral blood mononuclear cells (PBMCs), sampled at new diagnosis, from a patient treated with antithyroid drugs. The CDR3 loop is CASSGTESLLDTQYF. Here the CDR3 DNA reads TGTGCCAGCAGCGGGACAGAGAGTCTTCTAGATACGCAGTATTTT.